This T cell receptor (beta chain) is from a study of blood T cell repertoires in COVID-19. For the study at large: There were acute and convalescent COVID-19 samples, and they came from the United States, Italy and Spain. From T cells, B-cell-depleted T cells, or PBMCs came the material, which was cDNA or gDNA.

With 4 bases clipped from V and 6 bases from J, the junction kept 8 bases outside the gene matches. The CDR3 is made up of 15 amino acids. Germline CDR1 reads SGHAT; CDR2 reads FQNNGV. Patients from Seattle were sampled longitudinally, starting during active infection. As processed by the authors: For nucleated cells, counts were estimated from reference gene primer amplification. This table comes from immunoSEQ multiplex PCR, and its TCRdb copy is limited to in-frame clones, with some not included. V and J calls and clone size are given by that table; D and trimming were obtained from the DNA. The sample holds about 300,000 clones; under 90% are singletons and the top ten take less than 2%.

This sequence was found in a young woman with COVID-19, enrolled during active disease. Material: peripheral blood. The chain combines TRBV11-2 with TRBJ1-4, with 7 bases fitting TRBD1. CDR3 DNA sequence: TGTGCCAGCAGCTCCCCGACAGGGAACGATGAAAAACTGTTTTTT. The encoded protein is CASSSPTGNDEKLFF.